This entry lists 21 T cell receptor beta chains sequenced from one sample in a study of metastatic and nonmetastatic thyroid tumors. None of the patients had undergone any treatment ahead of thyroid surgery. TCRdb re-processed the PCR reads through MiXCR. The table includes tens of thousands of clones, 9.5% to 15% detected once. Sequenced sample: blood. The receptors come from a female donor with papillary thyroid cancer or a benign thyroid nodule (not recorded which). Some clones in this sample may be carry-over from other donors' samples.

About this clone itself: This may stem from a read error, because a much larger clone lies one nucleotide away. The V gene is TRBV7-9, the J gene TRBJ2-1; D is unclear. The CDR3 spans 13 residues. Germline V gene data show CDR1 as SEHNR and CDR2 as FQNEAQ (reference sequence). CDR3 in DNA: TGTGCCAGCAGCTCTAACAGTTACAATGATCAGTTCTTC. Its translation is CASSSNSYNDQFF.

This clone has ten or more counts. The chain couples TRBV20-1 to TRBJ1-4; D gene ambiguous. Germline CDR1 is DFQATT and CDR2 is SNEGSKA (reference sequence). The CDR3 has 15 amino acids. Trimming removed 0 bases at V and 7 bases at J, with 15 bases between. The CDR3 DNA sequence: TGCAGTGCTAGAGATAAAACCCTCCGGCCTGAAAAACTGTTTTTT. Amino acids: CSARDKTLRPEKLFF.

This clone was recorded at least ten times. The chain is built from TRBV30 and TRBJ2-3; D gene unclear. The V end was cut by 0 bases, the J end by 4 bases, with 11 bases between. CDR3 length: 14 residues. Germline V lookup: CDR1 GTSNPN, CDR2 SVGIG (reference sequence). The chain's CDR3 is CAWSVVLRADTQYF. The DNA of the CDR3 is TGTGCCTGGAGTGTAGTCCTAAGAGCAGATACGCAGTATTTT.

This clone was counted only a few times. This chain uses TRBV28 with TRBJ1-2, with 9 bases matching TRBD1. CDR3 size: 20 residues. V dropped 0 bases and J dropped 2; count of bases not matched to a gene: 16. In germline, CDR1 is MDHEN, CDR2 SYDVKM. The CDR3 bases are TGTGCCAGCAGTTTATGGGGACACAGGGGGCTTTCCCAGCCCAACTATGGCTACACCTTC. It is translated as CASSLWGHRGLSQPNYGYTF.

This clone was detected ten times or more. V gene TRBV4-2 combines with J gene TRBJ2-5; TRBD2 matches at 9 bases. The CDR3 is 17 residues long. The germline gives CDR1 LGHNA, CDR2 YNFKEQ. Trimming took 0 bases from V and 7 from J; bases not matched to a gene: 12. The CDR3 protein is CASSQDVGAGGRSTQYF. The CDR3 coding sequence is TGTGCCAGCAGCCAAGATGTGGGTGCGGGAGGGCGATCGACCCAGTACTTC.

This clone has a count of ten or more. The chain employs TRBV6-2 or TRBV6-3 and TRBJ2-7, with TRBD2 identical over 8 bases. J lost 8 bases, V lost 1 base, and 4 bases had no gene match. The length of the CDR3 is 13 residues. Germline assignment: CDR1 MNHEY and CDR2 SVGEGT. The CDR3 DNA is TGTGCCAGCAGTTACTGGGCGGGAGGCCAGCAGTACTTC. Translating gives CASSYWAGGQQYF.

This clone was counted many times. This chain joins TRBV2 and TRBJ2-7; tentatively, D is TRBD2 (6 bases). V lost 5 bases and J 6 bases, leaving 14 bases between the germline ends. CDR3 length equals 13 residues. Germline CDR1 and CDR2: SNHLY and FYNNEI. The CDR3 bases are TGTGCCAGCAGTCCCCGGGAGCGGCTCGAGCAGTACTTC. Translated: CASSPRERLEQYF.

At least ten counts were recorded for this clone. V usage is TRBV5-1 and J usage is TRBJ2-7, with TRBD2 identical over 8 bases. Germline CDR1 SGHRS, CDR2 YFSETQ. The CDR3 totals 13 residues. CDR3 coding DNA: TGCGACGGACGGCGGGAGGCCCACTACGAGCAGTACTTC. Translated: CDGRREAHYEQYF.

There are many counts of this clone. The chain combines TRBV6-1 with TRBJ2-5, with 11 bases that match TRBD2. Germline loops: CDR1 MNHNS, CDR2 SASEGT. The CDR3 sequence is 15 residues long. V was pared by 6 bases and J by 3 bases, with 6 bases of the junction left unmatched. CDR3 sequence: CASRSQLAGEETQYF. As DNA, the CDR3 is TGTGCCAGCAGGTCCCAACTAGCGGGAGAAGAGACCCAGTACTTC.

This sequence joins TRBV2 and TRBJ1-4; a possible D gene is TRBD1 (6 bases). The CDR3 contains 15 residues. Germline lookup yields CDR1 SNHLY and CDR2 FYNNEI. Trimming stripped 5 bases from V and 5 bases from J, with 15 bases between. CDR3 nucleotide sequence: TGTGCCAGCAGTTTTCAGGGACACCGAAATGAAAAACTGTTTTTT. Residues: CASSFQGHRNEKLFF.

This clone was detected many times. Other DNA sequences of this sample code for an identical CDR3. CDR3 region: CASSRDSTNEKLFF. The CDR3 coding sequence is TGCGCCAGCAGCCGAGACTCAACTAATGAAAAACTGTTTTTT. The chain uses TRBV5-1 and TRBJ1-4; D not resolved. Trimming left V 4 bases short and J 0 bases short, with 7 bases between. The CDR3 is 14 amino acids. Per germline, CDR1 SGHRS and CDR2 YFSETQ.

This clone was observed at least ten times. The rearrangement links TRBV15 to TRBJ1-6; D gene unclear. V lost 0 bases, J lost 7 bases, and 1 base lay in between. The CDR3 length is 12 residues. Germline V gene data show CDR1 as LNHNV and CDR2 as YYDKDF (reference sequence). The CDR3 protein is CATSRENSPLHF. In DNA, the CDR3 is TGTGCCACCAGCAGAGAAAATTCACCCCTCCACTTT. Together with reference TRBV15 and TRBJ1-6, the CDR3 gives the full variable domain: DAMVIQNPRYQVTQFGKPVTLSCSQTLNHNVMYWYQQKSSQAPKLLFHYYDKDFNNEADTPDNFQSRRPNTSFCFLDIRSPGLGDTAMYLCATSRENSPLHFGNGTRLTVT.

This clone was seen repeatedly, ten times or more. V gene TRBV12-3 or TRBV12-4 combines with J gene TRBJ1-6, with 7 nucleotides matching TRBD1. Trimming removed 5 bases from V and 6 bases from J; junction bases left unmatched: 4. The length of the CDR3 is 14 residues. In DNA form, the CDR3 reads TGTGCCAGCAGTCCGACAGGGTTTAATTCACCCCTCCACTTT. Protein sequence: CASSPTGFNSPLHF.

Details on this clone: Being one base from a much bigger clone, this may be a read error. The V call is TRBV19, the J call TRBJ1-2; the D gene is possibly TRBD1 (5 bases). Germline-derived CDR1 and CDR2 are LNHDA and SQIVND (reference sequence). Trimming took off 3 bases at V and 5 bases at J, with 10 bases between the two ends. The CDR3 consists of 13 residues. The CDR3 region is CASSIGGGYGYTF. The CDR3 DNA reads TGTGCCAGTAGTATCGGGGGGGGGTATGGCTACACCTTC.

This clone was found many times. This chain connects TRBV2 to TRBJ2-1; 10 nucleotides match TRBD2. After removal of 3 bases from V and 4 bases from J, the junction contained 3 bases not matched to a gene. Germline CDR1 reads SNHLY; CDR2 reads FYNNEI. The CDR3 is made up of 15 amino acids. This CDR3 reads CASSEGLASYNEQFF. The DNA for the CDR3 is TGTGCCAGCAGTGAGGGACTAGCGTCTTACAATGAGCAGTTCTTC.

This clone was observed many times. The chain joins TRBV5-1 to TRBJ2-2, with 12 bases fitting TRBD2. The V segment lost 1 base and the J segment 3 bases; nucleotides outside the gene matches: 10. The CDR3 covers 19 residues. Germline loops: CDR1 SGHRS, CDR2 YFSETQ. CDR3 DNA sequence: TGCGCCAGCAGCTTGCCGACTAGCGGGAGACGGGTCGACACCGGGGAGCTGTTTTTT. It translates to CASSLPTSGRRVDTGELFF.

This clone occurred many times. The chain uses TRBV13 and TRBJ1-1; 12 nucleotides line up with TRBD1. Germline loops: CDR1 PRHDT, CDR2 FYEKMQ (reference sequence). With 5 bases clipped from V and 6 bases from J, the junction kept 7 bases outside the gene matches. This CDR3 region has 15 residues. The CDR3 DNA reads as TGTGCCAGCAGCCCATCCGGGACAGGGGGCCCTGAAGCTTTCTTT. It encodes CASSPSGTGGPEAFF. Full variable domain (remainder filled in from reference TRBV13 and TRBJ1-1): AAGVIQSPRHLIKEKRETATLKCYPIPRHDTVYWYQQGPGQDPQFLISFYEKMQSDKGSIPDRFSAQQFSDYHSELNMSSLELGDSALYFCASSPSGTGGPEAFFGQGTRLTVV.

This clone was seen many times. V and J are TRBV3-1 and TRBJ2-2; 8 bases fit TRBD1. This CDR3 is 16 amino acids long. V lost 1 base to trimming and J lost 4 bases; unmatched junction nucleotides: 5. Germline CDR1 and CDR2: LGHDT and YNNKEL (reference sequence). This CDR3 is CASSQVPGQGTGELFF. The CDR3 DNA sequence: TGTGCCAGCAGCCAAGTCCCAGGACAGGGCACCGGGGAGCTGTTTTTT.

This clone was seen more than once but under ten times. This sequence joins TRBV28 and TRBJ1-5; the match to TRBD1 covers 8 bases. The germline gives CDR1 MDHEN, CDR2 SYDVKM. The CDR3 has 15 amino acids. The CDR3 here is CTISPGDRMNQPQHF. CDR3 nucleotides: TGTACCATCAGTCCGGGGGACAGGATGAATCAGCCCCAGCATTTT. Full variable domain (missing parts from reference TRBV28 and TRBJ1-5): DVKVTQSSRYLVKRTGEKVFLECVQDMDHENMFWYRQDPGLGLRLIYFSYDVKMKEKGDIPEGYSVSREKKERFSLILESASTNQTSMYLCTISPGDRMNQPQHFGDGTRLSIL.

Concerning this clone: Being one base from a much bigger clone, this may be a read error. This sequence joins TRBV7-9 and TRBJ1-4, with D unresolved. Trimming took off 10 bases at V and 2 bases at J, with 8 bases between the two ends. The CDR3 is 12 residues long. Germline CDR1 is SEHNR and CDR2 is FQNEAQ (reference sequence). CDR3 DNA: TGTGCCACCCAAGGTACTAATGAAAAACTGTTTTTT. This sequence encodes CATQGTNEKLFF.

Comments on this clone: This may stem from a read error, because a much larger clone lies one nucleotide away. The chain uses TRBV16 and TRBJ1-1; the D is unclear. Deletions cut 4 bases from V and 2 bases from J, with 14 bases between. The CDR3 loop spans 15 amino acids. Germline CDR1 KGHSY, CDR2 FQNENV. The CDR3 sequence is CASSPPPAVNTEAFF. The CDR3 coding sequence is TGTGCCAGCAGCCCGCCCCCGGCAGTAAACACTGAAGCTTTCTTT.